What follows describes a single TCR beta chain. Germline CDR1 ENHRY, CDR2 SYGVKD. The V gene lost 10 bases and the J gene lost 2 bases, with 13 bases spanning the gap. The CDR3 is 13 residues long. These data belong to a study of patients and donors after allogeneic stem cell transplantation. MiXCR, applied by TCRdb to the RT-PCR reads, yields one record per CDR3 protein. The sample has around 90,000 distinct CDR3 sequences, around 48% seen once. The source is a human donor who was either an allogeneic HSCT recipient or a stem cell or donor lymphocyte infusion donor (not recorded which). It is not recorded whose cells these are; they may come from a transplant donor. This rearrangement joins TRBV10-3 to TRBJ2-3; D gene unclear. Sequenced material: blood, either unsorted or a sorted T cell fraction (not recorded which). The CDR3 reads CATDSEYTDTQYF. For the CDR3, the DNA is TGTGCCACCGACTCGGAATACACAGATACGCAGTATTTT.